This TCR beta chain was identified in a study of T cell clones after liver transplantation. In the study overall: A pre-transplant mixed lymphocyte reaction with TCRbeta sequencing defined graft-donor-reactive clones followed in post-transplant blood. Three of the eight recipients were HCV-positive; the rest had non-autoimmune, non-viral transplant indications.

V dropped 4 bases and J dropped 8 bases, with 11 bases sitting between them. The CDR3 covers 13 residues. Germline CDR1 and CDR2: MNHNS and SASEGT. Study observations and caveats: Donor-reactive sequences fell more than third party-reactive ones, suggesting partial deletion. Graft donor-reactive T cells may have migrated into the graft rather than being deleted.

This clone was seen repeatedly, ten times or more. No antigen is known for it. Profiling relied on immunoSEQ multiplex PCR, and the TCRdb table lists in-frame clones only, not all of them. This table has some 50,000 clones, more than 70% appearing once. The sequencing used CD4+ T cells from blood, collected at the 22-month timepoint. V usage is TRBV6-1 and J usage is TRBJ1-4; D remains unclear. The clonotype originates from a human patient who received a liver transplant. Some T cells may be supplied by the graft donor. The CDR3 here is CASSVFWVEKLFF. The CDR3 nucleotides read TGTGCCAGCAGTGTGTTTTGGGTGGAAAAACTGTTTTTT.